This T cell receptor (beta chain) was found in a study of metastatic and nonmetastatic thyroid tumors. This clone was detected a few times. This CDR3 region has 15 residues. The V and J ends lost 6 bases and 5 bases respectively, with 17 bases between them. TCRdb ran MiXCR on the PCR reads. This table has around 21,000 clones, about 23% appearing once. Nobody among the patients had been given any treatment before thyroid surgery. The sample was blood. This chain connects TRBV12-3 or TRBV12-4 to TRBJ2-1; D assignment may be TRBD1 or TRBD2 (5 bases each). The sequence was collected from a male donor with papillary thyroid cancer or a benign thyroid nodule (not recorded which). Some clones in this sample may be carry-over from other donors' samples. The DNA for the CDR3 is TGTGCCAGCAGCAATCCCGGGACGGAAGACAATGAGCAGTTCTTC. This sequence encodes CASSNPGTEDNEQFF.